One and the same sample provided the 2 T cell receptor beta chains below, sequenced in a study of tumor-infiltrating lymphocytes in primary liver carcinoma (dated by TCRdb to the late 2010s). Blood RNA was extracted from unsorted whole blood with TRIzol reagent; germline DNA came from the DNeasy Blood & Tissue kit. The sequencer was an Illumina HiSeq 2500. TCRbeta-specific cDNA was reverse-transcribed from 500 to 550 ng total RNA using a constant-region primer and ProtoScript II reverse transcriptase. Three nested multiplex PCR rounds, following a slightly modified ARM-PCR procedure, were used to build the TCRbeta libraries. Each of the first two PCR rounds ran for approximately 10 cycles and used multiplex TRBV1-TRBV30 forward primers together with a Cbeta reverse primer. The public reads were run again by TCRdb, first through fastp at Q25 and then through MiXCR, and only productive beta chains were kept. One record per CDR3 amino acid sequence lists the most common genes and DNA. Counted in this sample were approximately 330,000 distinct CDR3 sequences; less than 75% of them appeared once. Together, the top ten hold 6.5% of the sample.

The sequencing input was peripheral blood. These receptors came from a man in his forties with primary liver carcinoma and hepatitis B virus infection.

A word on this clonotype: One end of the junction does not line up with germline, which may come from a read error. The chain links TRBV11-2 to TRBJ2-7; D possibly corresponds to TRBD1 (6 bases). Germline values: CDR1 SGHAT, CDR2 FQNNGV. This CDR3 region has 13 residues. CDR3 loop: CAGSLGQNYEQYF. CDR3 DNA sequence: TGTGCCGGCAGCTTAGGACAGAACTACGAGCAGTATTTC.

This clonotype was recorded many times. This rearrangement joins TRBV6-2 or TRBV6-3 to TRBJ2-1; 10 positions match TRBD2. With V trimmed by 0 bases and J by 7 bases, 12 bases remained unmatched. The CDR3 runs 18 residues. The germline V gene has CDR1 MNHEY and CDR2 SVGEGT. CDR3 protein: CASSYSILLAGAGNEQFF. DNA for the CDR3: TGTGCCAGCAGTTACTCGATCCTCCTAGCGGGAGCGGGAAATGAGCAGTTCTTC.